This is a list of T cell receptor beta chains from one sample in a study of T cell repertoires in cytomegalovirus infection. From the reads, TCRdb called clonotypes with MiXCR, one entry per CDR3 protein. The table records 450,000 to 650,000 distinct CDR3 sequences, 40% of them present only once. Their antigen targets remain unknown. The material was cultured PBMCs, obtained from culture after CMV antigen stimulation. These receptors were taken from a human donor in good health (CMV status not recorded). Some clones in this sample may be carry-over from other donors' samples. CDR3s include the opening cysteine and the closing phenylalanine or tryptophan. The D gene is left open where the match is weak. For some rows the clone size is stated as once, few or many, or as a class when expanded; others skip it.

TRBJ2-7 TRBV7-2 . . TGTGCCAGCAGCTTAGGGGTGGGGAGTGTCTACGAGCAGTACTTC CASSLGVGSVYEQYF
TRBJ2-3 TRBV7-2 . . TGTGCCAGCAGCTTAATTTCGACCTCCACAGATACGCAGTATTTT CASSLISTSTDTQYF
TRBJ2-4 TRBV2 . . TGTGCCAGCAGTGGGTTAATAGCCAAAAACATTCAGTACTTC CASSGLIAKNIQYF
TRBJ1-4 TRBV20-1 . TRBD1 TGCAGTGCTAGGCCCGGGACAGGCGCCGAAAAACTGTTTTTT CSARPGTGAEKLFF
TRBJ2-1 TRBV6-6 . . TGTGCCAGCACCCCGGGGTACAATGAGCAGTTCTTC CASTPGYNEQFF
TRBJ2-7 TRBV12-5 once . TGTGCTAGTGGCTTCGGCACCTACGAGCAGTACTTC CASGFGTYEQYF
TRBJ2-1 TRBV11-2 . TRBD2 TGTGCCAGCAGCTTAGCTTGGCTAGCGGGAGGGCTGGGGGAGCAGTTCTTC CASSLAWLAGGLGEQFF
TRBJ2-1 TRBV6-2/TRBV6-3 few . TGTGCCAGCAGTTATAGGGTCCATGAGCAGTTCTTC CASSYRVHEQFF
TRBJ2-1 TRBV11-2 . . TGTGCCAGCAGCTCTTGGAATGAGCAGTTCTTC CASSSWNEQFF
TRBJ2-7 TRBV5-1 once . TGCGCCAGCAGCTTTTTAGGACAGAGCTCCTACGAGCAGTACTTC CASSFLGQSSYEQYF
TRBJ2-3 TRBV7-2 few TRBD2 TGTGCCAGCAGCTCCCGTTGGGGAGGGGGCACAGATACGCAGTATTTT CASSSRWGGGTDTQYF
TRBJ2-1 TRBV7-2 few . TGTGCCAGCAGCTTACGTTCCGGGACAAATGAGCAGTTCTTC CASSLRSGTNEQFF
TRBJ1-2 TRBV7-2 . . TGTGCCAGCAGCTTAGTTGCGGGGGCGCGGGACTATGGCTACACCTTC CASSLVAGARDYGYTF
TRBJ2-5 TRBV12-5 . . TGTGCTAGTGGTTTAGGGGGTTCAGAGACCCAGTACTTC CASGLGGSETQYF
TRBJ2-2 TRBV7-9 . . TGTGCCAGCTTAACAACCGGGGAGCTGTTTTTT CASLTTGELFF
TRBJ2-1 TRBV25-1 . TRBD2 TGTGCCAGCAGTGGCTTACTAGCGGGAGAATTGAGTGAGCAGTTCTTC CASSGLLAGELSEQFF
TRBJ2-1 TRBV6-5 . TRBD1 TGTGCCAGCAGCGGGGCCAGAAGGGGGCTGGGGAATGAGCAGTTCTTC CASSGARRGLGNEQFF
TRBJ2-3 TRBV10-3 . TRBD1 TGTGCCATCAGTGGGGACAGGCCCGATACGCAGTATTTT CAISGDRPDTQYF
TRBJ2-3 TRBV4-1 many . TGCGCCAGCAGCCTCAGGGGGGTGGAAGATACGCAGTATTTT CASSLRGVEDTQYF
TRBJ2-3 TRBV5-4 . . TGTGCCAGCACCCCGGGGAGCACAGATACGCAGTATTTT CASTPGSTDTQYF
TRBJ2-7 TRBV6-2/TRBV6-3 few . TGTGCCAGCATTAACCGGGGGAACAGACAAATCCACGAGCAGTACTTC CASINRGNRQIHEQYF
TRBJ2-6 TRBV7-9 few . TGTGCCAGCAGCGTTCAAAGCTCTGGGGCCAACGTCCTGACTTTC CASSVQSSGANVLTF
TRBJ2-2 TRBV6-6 . . TGTGCCAGCTCTCCAGCGACTATTCGCACCGGGGAGCTGTTTTTT CASSPATIRTGELFF
TRBJ2-3 TRBV5-5 . TRBD2 TGTGCCAGCAGCTTGACAGCGGGGGGGCCGGTTGTCCCAGATACGCAGTATTTT CASSLTAGGPVVPDTQYF
TRBJ2-7 TRBV12-3/TRBV12-4 few . TGTGCCAGCAGTACCTCGAGGGGGTTTAGGGACGAGCAGTACTTC CASSTSRGFRDEQYF
TRBJ2-7 TRBV20-1 . . TGCAGTGCTACCGACAACAACGAGCAGTACTTC CSATDNNEQYF
TRBJ1-1 TRBV7-2 . . TGTGCCAGCAGGTCCAGGATAAGCACTGAAGCTTTCTTT CASRSRISTEAFF
TRBJ2-7 TRBV7-6 . . TGTGCCAGCAGCTCTCACAAAGGAAGCTCCTACGAGCAGTACTTC CASSSHKGSSYEQYF
TRBJ2-6 TRBV28 few . TGTGCCAGCAGTTTACTCGGTGGGGCCAACGTCCTGACTTTC CASSLLGGANVLTF
TRBJ2-1 TRBV27 . . TGTGCCAGCAAAAATGAGCAGTTCTTC CASKNEQFF
TRBJ2-7 TRBV10-3 . . TGTGCCATCAGTGAGAGACAGAGCTCCTACGAGCAGTACTTC CAISERQSSYEQYF
TRBJ2-1 TRBV7-2 few TRBD1 TGTGCCAGCAGCTCGGGACAGTCCCCTAATGAGCAGTTCTTC CASSSGQSPNEQFF
TRBJ1-2 TRBV20-1 . . TGCAGTGCTAGGGCCCGCGAACAGGGCTACTATGGCTACACCTTC CSARAREQGYYGYTF
TRBJ2-7 TRBV6-8 few . TGTGCCAGCTGTCGGGACGGAACTAGCTCCTACGAGCAGTACTTC CASCRDGTSSYEQYF
TRBJ2-5 TRBV7-6 . . TGTGCCAGCAGCTTAGCGGGGGGCCAAATACACCAAGAGACCCAGTACTTC CASSLAGGQIHQETQYF
TRBJ2-7 TRBV7-8 few . TGTGCCAGCAGCCGAACAGCTACCTACGAGCAGTACTTC CASSRTATYEQYF
TRBJ2-5 TRBV29-1 few . TGCAGCGTTTACAGACAAGAGACCCAGTACTTC CSVYRQETQYF
TRBJ1-2 TRBV7-9 . TRBD1 TGTGCCAGCAGTGGGAATAGGGGGCCGAACTATGGCTACACCTTC CASSGNRGPNYGYTF
TRBJ2-1 TRBV7-6 . TRBD1 TGTGCCAGCAGCTTACGGGGACAGGGGGATGAGCAGTTCTTC CASSLRGQGDEQFF
TRBJ1-2 TRBV7-2 many . TGTGCCAGCACCCTTCAGGGAGGTTATGGCTACACCTTC CASTLQGGYGYTF
TRBJ2-1 TRBV20-1 . . TGCAGTGCTCCCAGCATCAATGAGCAGTTCTTC CSAPSINEQFF
TRBJ2-3 TRBV7-2 few . TGTGCCAGCAGCTGGGGGGCCGGGAATACGCAGTATTTT CASSWGAGNTQYF
TRBJ2-1 TRBV20-1 . TRBD2 TGCAGTGCTATCTTAGCGGGAGGCGCTTACAATGAGCAGTTCTTC CSAILAGGAYNEQFF
TRBJ1-1 TRBV11-2 few . TGTGCCAGCAGCTCAAACGGGGCTGCTGAAGCTTTCTTT CASSSNGAAEAFF
TRBJ2-3 TRBV7-2 . . TGTGCCAGTGGGGTAACCACAGATACGCAGTATTTT CASGVTTDTQYF
TRBJ2-7 TRBV7-2 many TRBD2 TGTGCCAGCAGCCTGACCGGGACTAGCGGCTACGAGCAGTACTTC CASSLTGTSGYEQYF
TRBJ2-7 TRBV27 . . TGTGCCAGCAGTTGGTCCGCCGGCTCCTACGAGCAGTACTTC CASSWSAGSYEQYF
TRBJ2-3 TRBV7-9 once . TGTGCCAGCAGCTTAGTCTCCGGACCAAACACAGATACGCAGTATTTT CASSLVSGPNTDTQYF
TRBJ2-2 TRBV11-3 . . TGTGCCAGCAGCTTATCCGGGGCATCGTTTGGGGATGACACCGGGGAGCTGTTTTTT CASSLSGASFGDDTGELFF
TRBJ1-4 TRBV12-3/TRBV12-4 . TRBD1 TGTGCCAGCAGTAACTCCGGGACAGGGAGTGAAAAACTGTTTTTT CASSNSGTGSEKLFF
TRBJ2-1 TRBV28 . . TGTGCCAGCAAAAACTGGGGAGACTCCTACAATGAGCAGTTCTTC CASKNWGDSYNEQFF
TRBJ1-2 TRBV6-5 few . TGTGCCGCGAGTAGAGGACTCGAAGGCTACACCTTC CAASRGLEGYTF
TRBJ2-7 TRBV12-3/TRBV12-4 . . TGTGCCAGCAGTCCCATCGGACAGAACTACGAGCAGTACTTC CASSPIGQNYEQYF
TRBJ2-1 TRBV7-6 few . TGTGCCAGCAGCCCACCAGGGAGAGGTGAGCAGTTCTTC CASSPPGRGEQFF
TRBJ1-5 TRBV10-3 few . TGTGCCATCAGTGAAGAGGGGCGGGGGGGCAATCAGCCCCAGCATTTT CAISEEGRGGNQPQHF